The rows below give T cell receptor beta chains drawn from one sample of a study of shared clonotypes between healthy human individuals. Clones were sequenced by immunoSEQ multiplex PCR, and TCRdb holds only the in-frame ones, with some missing. Of 550,000 to 750,000 clones in the sample, around 90% were seen once. Sequencing was done on a sample of naive CD8+ T cells sorted from blood. The origin of the receptors is a man aged 25 to 40 in good health. Each CDR3 is given with its conserved first and last residue. The D gene is left open where the match is weak. Some rows have no size entry. The others give once, few or many, or a class for an expanded clone.

abundance,j_gene,v_gene,d_gene,CDR3aa,CDR3nt
-,TRBJ2-1,TRBV5-4,TRBD2,CASSLRTSLYNEQFF,TGTGCCAGCAGCTTAAGGACTAGTCTCTACAATGAGCAGTTCTTC
-,TRBJ1-4,TRBV7-9,TRBD1,CASSSPGQGWEKLFF,TGTGCCAGCAGCTCGCCGGGACAGGGTTGGGAAAAACTGTTTTTT
-,TRBJ1-1,TRBV27,TRBD1,CASTGQLGTEAFF,TGTGCCAGTACGGGACAGCTGGGCACTGAAGCTTTCTTT
-,TRBJ2-3,TRBV5-8,-,CASSLSQGGITDTQYF,TGTGCCAGCAGCTTGTCGCAGGGCGGTATCACAGATACGCAGTATTTT
-,TRBJ2-7,TRBV7-8,TRBD1,CASSLLSGGYEQYF,TGTGCCAGCAGCTTATTGTCAGGGGGCTACGAGCAGTACTTC
-,TRBJ2-5,TRBV4-3,-,CASSQDTGTQYF,TGCGCCAGCAGCCAAGATACGGGAACCCAGTACTTC
-,TRBJ2-7,TRBV18,-,CASSLQSYEQYF,TGTGCCAGCTCACTCCAATCCTACGAGCAGTACTTC
-,TRBJ2-3,TRBV5-6,TRBD2,CASSTGLAGSDTQYF,TGTGCCAGCAGCACGGGACTAGCGGGGTCAGATACGCAGTATTTT
-,TRBJ2-3,TRBV27,-,CASAPGSLTDTQYF,TGTGCCAGCGCCCCCGGTTCCCTCACAGATACGCAGTATTTT
-,TRBJ1-1,TRBV29-1,-,CSVEQVTNTEAFF,TGCAGCGTTGAACAGGTCACGAACACTGAAGCTTTCTTT
-,TRBJ2-3,TRBV29-1,TRBD2,CSDSSGVTQYF,TGCAGCGACTCTAGCGGAGTTACGCAGTATTTT
-,TRBJ2-7,TRBV11-2,-,CASSSLKAYEQYF,TGTGCCAGCAGCTCCCTAAAGGCCTACGAGCAGTACTTC
-,TRBJ1-1,TRBV5-6,-,CASSGETGMNTEAFF,TGTGCCAGCAGCGGGGAAACAGGGATGAACACTGAAGCTTTCTTT
-,TRBJ1-4,TRBV19,-,CASSIVSEEKLFF,TGTGCCAGTAGTATAGTGTCGGAGGAAAAACTGTTTTTT
-,TRBJ2-5,TRBV28,TRBD1,CASSLRDRGLQETQYF,TGTGCCAGCAGTTTACGGGACAGGGGACTGCAAGAGACCCAGTACTTC
once,TRBJ2-1,TRBV15,-,CATSSPGSMVQTEQFF,TGTGCCACCAGCAGCCCTGGCAGTATGGTCCAAACTGAGCAGTTCTTC
-,TRBJ1-1,TRBV4-3,-,CASSQDPGSPEAFF,TGCGCCAGCAGCCAAGATCCGGGGAGCCCTGAAGCTTTCTTT
once,TRBJ2-1,TRBV7-3,-,CASSFQGESNEQFF,TGTGCCAGCAGCTTTCAGGGTGAAAGCAATGAGCAGTTCTTC
-,TRBJ2-1,TRBV21-1,-,CASSTRTSGKSYNEQFF,TGTGCCAGCAGCACCAGGACTAGCGGAAAATCCTACAATGAGCAGTTCTTC
-,TRBJ1-5,TRBV28,-,CASSLASNQPQHF,TGTGCCAGCAGTTTAGCTAGCAATCAGCCCCAGCATTTT
-,TRBJ1-5,TRBV5-6,-,CASSLWALNQPQHF,TGTGCCAGCAGCTTGTGGGCCCTCAATCAGCCCCAGCATTTT
-,TRBJ2-7,TRBV9,-,CASSVGVQGGYEQYF,TGTGCCAGCAGCGTAGGGGTTCAGGGTGGCTACGAGCAGTACTTC
-,TRBJ2-2,TRBV9,TRBD2,CASYSSSGGDTGELFF,TGTGCCAGCTACAGTAGTAGCGGGGGAGACACCGGGGAGCTGTTTTTT
few,TRBJ1-1,TRBV28,-,CASSKGMNTEAFF,TGTGCCAGCAGCAAGGGGATGAACACTGAAGCTTTCTTT
-,TRBJ1-1,TRBV21-1,-,CASSKGRAMRAFF,TGTGCCAGCAGCAAAGGGAGGGCCATGAGGGCTTTCTTT
-,TRBJ2-5,TRBV7-6,-,CASSLDDSHHSYQETQYF,TGTGCCAGCAGCTTAGACGATTCCCACCATTCGTACCAAGAGACCCAGTACTTC
once,TRBJ1-1,TRBV21-1,-,CASSLNQGAQEAFF,TGTGCCAGCAGCCTTAACCAGGGGGCCCAGGAAGCTTTCTTT
-,TRBJ1-2,TRBV5-4,TRBD1,CASSFPGQAAGEYGYTF,TGTGCCAGCAGCTTCCCGGGACAGGCTGCCGGGGAGTATGGCTACACCTTC
-,TRBJ1-4,TRBV5-4,-,CASSLDPGPDEKLFF,TGTGCCAGCAGCTTGGATCCTGGGCCGGATGAAAAACTGTTTTTT
-,TRBJ1-6,TRBV27,TRBD1,CASSWVTGGNSPLHF,TGTGCCAGCAGTTGGGTGACAGGGGGTAATTCACCCCTCCACTTT
-,TRBJ2-5,TRBV2,TRBD1,CASSGQGARETQYF,TGTGCCAGTTCCGGACAGGGGGCGAGGGAGACCCAGTACTTC
-,TRBJ1-1,TRBV7-2,-,CASSFYRADTEAFF,TGTGCCAGCAGCTTCTACAGGGCAGACACTGAAGCTTTCTTT
-,TRBJ2-1,TRBV5-1,TRBD2,CASSLAGGRNEQFF,TGCGCCAGCAGTCTAGCGGGAGGAAGGAATGAGCAGTTCTTC
-,TRBJ2-7,TRBV7-9,-,CASSPGSHGEQYF,TGTGCCAGCAGCCCCGGATCTCACGGCGAGCAGTACTTC
-,TRBJ2-7,TRBV11-2,-,CASSLFPDHYEQYF,TGTGCCAGCAGCTTATTCCCCGACCACTACGAGCAGTACTTC
-,TRBJ2-7,TRBV9,TRBD2,CASSALSGSMYEQYF,TGTGCCAGCAGCGCCCTTAGCGGGAGCATGTACGAGCAGTACTTC
-,TRBJ2-7,TRBV2,-,CASIGELYEQYF,TGTGCCAGCATCGGGGAGCTATACGAGCAGTACTTC
-,TRBJ2-7,TRBV19,-,CASSAERGLNSYEQYF,TGTGCCAGTAGTGCCGAACGGGGGTTGAATTCCTACGAGCAGTACTTC
-,TRBJ2-1,TRBV7-6,-,CASSPRGAYDEQFF,TGTGCCAGCAGCCCTCGGGGGGCTTACGATGAGCAGTTCTTC
-,TRBJ2-1,TRBV6-5,-,CASSFPGAYNEQFF,TGTGCCAGCAGTTTCCCCGGGGCCTACAATGAGCAGTTCTTC
-,TRBJ2-1,TRBV9,TRBD2,CASSAPEGGRLAGDGNEQFF,TGTGCCAGCAGCGCGCCCGAGGGGGGGAGACTAGCGGGAGATGGGAATGAGCAGTTCTTC
-,TRBJ2-2,TRBV19,-,CASSSANTGELFF,TGTGCCAGTAGTAGTGCGAACACCGGGGAGCTGTTTTTT
-,TRBJ2-7,TRBV5-1,TRBD1,CASSLVGLMGQGEQHF,TGCGCCAGCAGCTTGGTTGGATTAATGGGACAGGGAGAGCAGCACTTC
-,TRBJ2-7,TRBV4-3,-,CASSYRDYGYEQYF,TGCGCCAGCAGCTACAGGGATTATGGGTACGAGCAGTACTTC
-,TRBJ2-1,TRBV27,TRBD2,CASSLSLFYLLAGGGEQFF,TGTGCCAGCAGTTTATCGTTGTTCTACCTACTAGCGGGAGGTGGGGAGCAGTTCTTC
-,TRBJ2-7,TRBV29-1,TRBD2,CSVGAGGEGYEQYF,TGCAGCGTTGGGGCGGGGGGCGAAGGCTACGAGCAGTACTTC
-,TRBJ2-7,TRBV27,-,CASSLGRQSYEQYF,TGTGCCAGCAGTTTGGGGCGACAGAGCTACGAGCAGTACTTC
-,TRBJ1-1,TRBV4-2,-,CASSHPGVVSRSTEAFF,TGTGCCAGCAGCCATCCGGGGGTGGTAAGTCGGAGCACTGAAGCTTTCTTT